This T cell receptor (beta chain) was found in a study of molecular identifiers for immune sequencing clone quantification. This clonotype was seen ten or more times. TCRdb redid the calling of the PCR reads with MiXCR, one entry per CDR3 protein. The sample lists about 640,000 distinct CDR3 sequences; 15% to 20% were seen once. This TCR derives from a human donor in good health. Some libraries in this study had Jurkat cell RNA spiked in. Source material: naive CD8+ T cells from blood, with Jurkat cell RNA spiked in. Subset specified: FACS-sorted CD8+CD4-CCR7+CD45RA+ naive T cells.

DNA for the CDR3: TGTGCCAGCAGTAGGGGACAGGGACGGCCTGAAGCTTTCTTT. It yields the protein CASSRGQGRPEAFF. V gene TRBV6-5 combines with J gene TRBJ1-1; 9 positions match TRBD1. J was trimmed by 6 bases and V by 5 bases; bases with no gene match: 7. The CDR3 loop spans 14 amino acids. Germline V lookup: CDR1 MNHEY, CDR2 SVGAGI.